The 25 T cell receptor beta chains given below trace back to one sample, sequenced in a study of immune characterization of retroperitoneal liposarcoma. TCRdb passed the PCR reads through MiXCR, listing each CDR3 protein once. The sample includes 8,000 to 11,000 distinct CDR3 sequences, about 30% of them seen just once. Sequenced input: tumor tissue. The receptors were gathered from a female donor with retroperitoneal liposarcoma.

This clonotype was picked up many times. The J gene is TRBJ2-1, the V gene TRBV6-1; TRBD2 matches 12 bases. V was clipped by 11 bases and J by 13 bases; unmatched bases: 18. This CDR3 spans 15 amino acids. The germline V gene has CDR1 MNHNS and CDR2 SASEGT. In DNA form, the CDR3 reads TGTGCCGGAGCCCCGGGACTAGCGGGTGATGGGACCCAGTTCTTC. It translates to CAGAPGLAGDGTQFF.

The V call is TRBV5-3, the J call TRBJ2-1, with D maybe TRBD2 (6 bases). TRBV5-3 is an open reading frame, and its role is uncertain. The CDR3 loop spans 18 amino acids. The ends were cut back, 8 bases at V and 3 bases at J, with 27 bases in the middle. The CDR3 nucleotides are TGTGCCAGCAGCAGGCAACTAGCCGGAGGGTGGGGCTACAATGAGCAGTTCTTC. It codes for CASSRQLAGGWGYNEQFF.

By sample share, this clonotype is medium-sized. For the CDR3, the DNA is TGTGCCAGCAAACTTTCGATACAGGGAGGTGAGCAGTACTTC. It yields the protein CASKLSIQGGEQYF. This chain joins TRBV7-6 and TRBJ2-4; D possibly matches TRBD1 or TRBD2 (6 bases each). Trimming took off 7 bases at V and 13 bases at J, with 23 bases between the two ends. CDR1 and CDR2 (germline): SGHVS, FNYEAQ. CDR3 length: 14 amino acids.

As to this clonotype: Being one base from a much bigger clone, this may be a read error. This sequence joins TRBV6-8 and TRBJ2-2; 8 nucleotides agree with TRBD2. CDR1 and CDR2 (germline): MNHGY, SAAAGT. Trimming at V came to 6 bases and at J to 5 bases, leaving 5 bases not matched to a gene. CDR3 length equals 14 residues. The CDR3 loop is CASRGAGETGELFF. CDR3 DNA sequence: TGTGCCAGCAGGGGAGCGGGGGAAACCGGGGAGCTGTTTTTT.

V and J are TRBV7-8 and TRBJ2-1; D unclear. Trimming shortened V by 3 bases and J by 2 bases, and 14 bases separated the two germline ends. Germline lookup yields CDR1 SGHVS and CDR2 FQNEAQ. The CDR3 is 16 amino acids. For the CDR3, the DNA is TGTGCCAGCAGCTTGAAGAATCGAAGGGCCTACAATGAGCAGTTCTTC. It specifies CASSLKNRRAYNEQFF. Complete variable domain (other parts from reference TRBV7-8 and TRBJ2-1): GAGVSQSPRYKVAKRGQDVALRCDPISGHVSLFWYQQALGQGPEFLTYFQNEAQLDKSGLPSDRFFAERPEGSVSTLKIQRTQQEDSAVYLCASSLKNRRAYNEQFFGPGTRLTVL.

Within the sample, this clonotype is medium-sized. The V and J genes are TRBV12-3 or TRBV12-4 and TRBJ2-4; 7 nucleotides match TRBD2. This CDR3 has 15 amino acids. The ends lost 2 bases at V and 1 base at J; junction bases unmatched: 2. Here the CDR3 reads CASSLSGGAKNIQYF. CDR3 nucleotides: TGTGCCAGCAGTTTATCCGGGGGGGCCAAAAACATTCAGTACTTC.

This clonotype was counted only a few times. The chain recombines TRBV6-6 with TRBJ2-3; no clear D. The V end was cut by 3 bases, the J end by 10 bases, with 17 bases between. This CDR3 has 14 amino acids. Germline CDR1 reads MNHNY; CDR2 reads SVGAGI (reference sequence). CDR3 region: CASSYSSVGLAQYF. In nucleotides, the CDR3 is TGTGCCAGCAGTTATTCCAGCGTCGGGTTGGCGCAGTATTTT.

This clonotype occurred many times. The genes are TRBV6-1 and TRBJ1-5; D is unresolved. This CDR3 spans 12 amino acids. V was cut by 7 bases and J by 3 bases, with 7 bases left in between. Germline CDR1 MNHNS, CDR2 SASEGT. In DNA, the CDR3 is TGTGCCAGCACTGCCTTCAATCAGCCCCAGCATTTT. This codes for CASTAFNQPQHF.

This clonotype ranks as medium-sized. The V and J genes are TRBV6-1 and TRBJ2-1; no firm D call. The J call is doubtful: the DNA matches TRBJ2-7 better. CDR3 length: 16 residues. Per germline, CDR1 MNHNS and CDR2 SASEGT. CDR3 residues: CASSERQVSSYNEQYF. CDR3 coding DNA: TGTGCCAGCAGTGAACGGCAGGTTAGCTCCTACAATGAGCAGTACTTC.

By frequency in the sample, this clonotype is medium-sized (0.01 to 0.1%). The chain has TRBV6-1 and TRBJ2-1; 7 bases align to TRBD2. The end of the DNA fits TRBJ2-7 better, so the J call may be wrong. CDR3 length: 12 residues. Looked up from germline, CDR1 is MNHNS and CDR2 is SASEGT. CDR3 protein: CATMRGRSEQYF. CDR3 DNA sequence: TGTGCCACAATGCGGGGGAGAAGCGAGCAGTACTTC.

J is TRBJ2-3 and V is TRBV11-3, with TRBD1 matching over 9 bases. Losses at the gene ends were 3 bases for V and 2 bases for J; bases not matched to a gene: 6. CDR1 and CDR2 from the germline V gene are SGHNT and YENEEA. The CDR3 extends over 16 amino acids. For the CDR3, the DNA is TGTGCCAGCAGCTTTCGGACAGGGGCAGACACAGATACGCAGTATTTT. This translates into CASSFRTGADTDTQYF.

This clonotype has more than one count but fewer than ten. The chain couples TRBV7-3 to TRBJ2-3, with 7 bases matching TRBD2. The CDR3 sequence is 15 residues long. V lost 5 bases to trimming and J lost 4 bases; unmatched junction nucleotides: 9. Germline assignment: CDR1 SGHTA and CDR2 FQGTGA. Written as DNA, the CDR3 is TGTGCCAGCAGCCCCTCCCAACTAGCGTCAGATACGCAGTATTTT. Its protein is CASSPSQLASDTQYF.

This clonotype was counted a few times. The genes are TRBV11-1 and TRBJ2-5, with TRBD1 identical over 7 bases. V shed 3 bases, J shed 5 bases, and the junction held 9 bases outside the gene matches. This CDR3 has 15 residues. Germline assignment: CDR1 SGHAT and CDR2 FQDESV (reference sequence). DNA of the CDR3: TGTGCCAGCAGCTTCGGGGACAGTTATTCGGAGACCCAGTACTTC. It specifies CASSFGDSYSETQYF.

This clonotype was observed a single time. The rearrangement joins TRBV7-6 to TRBJ2-5, with a tentative D call TRBD2 (7 bases). The J call may not be correct, given that the DNA end is closer to TRBJ2-1. The CDR3 contains 15 residues. Germline assignment: CDR1 SGHVS and CDR2 FNYEAQ. The CDR3 nucleotides are TGTGCCAGCAGCTCGGGGGGCGGCTTCTTGAATGAGCAGTTCTTC. Protein product: CASSSGGGFLNEQFF.

Sample share makes this clonotype medium-sized. The rearrangement joins TRBV12-3 or TRBV12-4 to TRBJ2-5; weak D call: TRBD2 (5 bases). The CDR3 totals 13 residues. V dropped 7 bases and J dropped 5 bases, with 14 bases sitting between them. The CDR3 is CASTLSGLETQYF. The CDR3 DNA sequence: TGTGCCAGCACCCTGAGCGGATTGGAGACCCAGTACTTC.

By share of the sample, this clonotype is medium-sized. The genes are TRBV11-2 and TRBJ2-1, with D possibly TRBD2 on 6 matching bases. The assigned J gene may be wrong: the sequence end matches TRBJ2-7 better. CDR3 size: 16 residues. Germline CDR1 SGHAT, CDR2 FQNNGV. The CDR3 loop reads CASSLAGVSYYNEQYF. The DNA for the CDR3 is TGTGCCAGCAGCTTAGCGGGGGTTAGCTACTACAATGAGCAGTACTTC.

This clonotype has at least ten counts. The CDR3 here is CATAIAGGRNEQYF. The CDR3 region has the DNA TGTGCCACCGCCATAGCGGGAGGGCGCAATGAGCAGTACTTC. The V call is TRBV24-1, the J call TRBJ2-1; 11 bases line up with TRBD2. The J call may be faulty, since TRBJ2-7 better matches the DNA end. Per germline, CDR1 KGHDR and CDR2 SFDVKD. The CDR3 covers 14 residues.

The rearrangement links TRBV6-1 to TRBJ1-2; D gene uncertain. CDR3 length equals 14 residues. V was cut by 1 base and J by 4 bases, with 10 bases left in between. Per the germline V gene, CDR1 is MNHNS and CDR2 is SASEGT. CDR3 residues: CASSEVRVGYGYTF. CDR3 coding DNA: TGTGCCAGCAGTGAAGTGAGGGTCGGCTATGGCTACACCTTC.

This clonotype was seen a handful of times. CDR3 sequence reads: CASIGTVSYEQYF. DNA of the CDR3: TGTGCCAGCATCGGGACAGTCTCCTACGAGCAGTACTTC. The chain recombines TRBV27 with TRBJ2-7; 7 bases line up with TRBD1. The CDR3 contains 13 residues. Per germline, CDR1 MNHEY and CDR2 SMNVEV (reference sequence). Germline trimming cut 7 bases from V and 0 bases from J; bases unmatched to any gene: 3.

The sample holds many counts of this clonotype. This chain uses TRBV12-3 or TRBV12-4 with TRBJ2-1; D may match TRBD1 or TRBD2 (5 bases each). TRBJ2-7 matches the DNA end more closely, so the J call is doubtful. There are 12 residues in the CDR3. CDR3 region: CASTGTNNEQYF. The CDR3 DNA reads as TGTGCCAGCACCGGGACCAACAATGAGCAGTACTTC.

In this sample, this clonotype turned up many times. CDR3 coding DNA: TGTGCCAGCAGTGAAGTGCATAGCGGGGGGTCAGCTAATGAGCAGTACTTC. Translated, it gives CASSEVHSGGSANEQYF. The chain couples TRBV6-1 to TRBJ2-1; 10 nucleotides match TRBD2. The tail of the sequence fits TRBJ2-7 better, so the J call may be wrong. The CDR3 contains 17 residues. Germline V CDR1 and CDR2: MNHNS, SASEGT.

This clonotype showed up just a few times. The chain recombines TRBV10-1 with TRBJ1-4; D unresolved. The CDR3 runs to 14 residues. Per the germline V gene, CDR1 is WNHNN and CDR2 is SYGVQD (reference sequence). With 6 bases removed from V and 0 bases from J, the gap between germline ends came to 8 bases. The CDR3 DNA reads TGCGCCAGCAGACCGGGAGCAACTAATGAAAAACTGTTTTTT. Encoded protein: CASRPGATNEKLFF.

This clonotype was seen only once. A much larger clonotype is one base distant, so this may be a read error. Here the CDR3 omits its conserved ending phenylalanine or tryptophan, so a read error is the likely source. V and J are TRBV11-3 and TRBJ2-1; D may be TRBD2 (5 bases). The V end lost 5 bases, the J end lost 4 bases, and 18 bases lay between the germline ends. This CDR3 spans 16 amino acids. The germline gives CDR1 SGHNT, CDR2 YENEEA. Here the CDR3 reads CASSREGTAEYNEQFL. CDR3 nucleotide sequence: TGTGCCAGCAGCCGAGAGGGCACGGCAGAATACAATGAGCAGTTCTTG.

The chain joins TRBV12-5 to TRBJ2-1; TRBD2 might be the D (6 bases). The last part of the DNA fits TRBJ2-7 better; the J call may be wrong. Germline loops: CDR1 LGHNT, CDR2 FRNRAP. The CDR3 length is 15 residues. The CDR3 spells CASGPDRGSYNEQYF. Written as DNA, the CDR3 is TGTGCTAGTGGCCCGGATCGGGGGTCCTACAATGAGCAGTACTTC.

The chain is built from TRBV6-1 and TRBJ2-5; no clear D gene. There are 12 residues in the CDR3. V was clipped by 8 bases and J by 5 bases, with 12 bases between them. Per germline, CDR1 MNHNS and CDR2 SASEGT. DNA for the CDR3: TGTGCCAGCTGTCACGCAATCGAGACCCAGTACTTC. Its translation: CASCHAIETQYF.